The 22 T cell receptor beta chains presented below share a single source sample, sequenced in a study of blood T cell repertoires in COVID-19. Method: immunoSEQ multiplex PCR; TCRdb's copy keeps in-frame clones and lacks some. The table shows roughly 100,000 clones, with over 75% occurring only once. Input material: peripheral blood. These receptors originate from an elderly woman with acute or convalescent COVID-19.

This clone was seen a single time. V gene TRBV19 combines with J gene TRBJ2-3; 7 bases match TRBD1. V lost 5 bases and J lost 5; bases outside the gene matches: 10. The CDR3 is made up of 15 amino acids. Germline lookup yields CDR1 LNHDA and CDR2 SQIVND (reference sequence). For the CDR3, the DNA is TGTGCCAGTAGTTTGTCCGGGACAGTGTTAGATACGCAGTATTTT. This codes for CASSLSGTVLDTQYF.

The CDR3 bases are TGTGCCATTCAGACAGGGTTAAACTATGGCTACACCTTC. This encodes CAIQTGLNYGYTF. The chain couples TRBV10-3 to TRBJ1-2; 7 bases line up with TRBD1. The CDR3 runs to 13 residues. Germline V lookup: CDR1 ENHRY, CDR2 SYGVKD. The trim removed 9 bases at V and 2 bases at J, leaving 6 bases unmatched.

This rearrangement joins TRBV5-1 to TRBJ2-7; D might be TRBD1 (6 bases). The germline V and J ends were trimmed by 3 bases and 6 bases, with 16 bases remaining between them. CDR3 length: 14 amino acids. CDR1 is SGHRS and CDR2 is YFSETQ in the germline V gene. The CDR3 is CASSSGFRGTEQYF. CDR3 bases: TGCGCCAGCAGCTCTGGGTTTAGGGGGACCGAGCAGTACTTC.

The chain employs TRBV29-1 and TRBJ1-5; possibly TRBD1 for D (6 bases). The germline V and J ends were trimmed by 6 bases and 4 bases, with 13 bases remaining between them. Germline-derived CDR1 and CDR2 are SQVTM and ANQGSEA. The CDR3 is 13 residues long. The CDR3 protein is CSVGRDKNQPQHF. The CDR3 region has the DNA TGCAGCGTCGGCCGGGACAAAAATCAGCCCCAGCATTTT.

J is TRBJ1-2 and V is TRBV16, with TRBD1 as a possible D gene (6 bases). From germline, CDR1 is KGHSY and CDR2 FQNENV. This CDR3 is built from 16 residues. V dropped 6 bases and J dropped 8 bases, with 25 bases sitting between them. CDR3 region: CASSPTQGQGSSGYTF. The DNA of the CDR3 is TGTGCCAGCAGTCCTACCCAGGGGCAGGGAAGTAGCGGCTACACCTTC.

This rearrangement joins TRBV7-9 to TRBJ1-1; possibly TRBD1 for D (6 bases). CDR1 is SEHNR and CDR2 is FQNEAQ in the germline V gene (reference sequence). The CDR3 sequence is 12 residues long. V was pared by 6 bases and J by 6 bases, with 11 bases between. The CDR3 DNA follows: TGTGCCAGCAGACCGACAGGCCCTGAAGCTTTCTTT. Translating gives CASRPTGPEAFF.

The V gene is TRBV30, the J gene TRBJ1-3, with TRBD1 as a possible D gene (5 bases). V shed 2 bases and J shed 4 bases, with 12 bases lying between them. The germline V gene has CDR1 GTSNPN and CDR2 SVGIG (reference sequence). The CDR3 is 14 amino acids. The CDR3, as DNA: TGTGCCTGGAGTACACAGGTACTCGGAAACACCATATATTTT. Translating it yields CAWSTQVLGNTIYF.

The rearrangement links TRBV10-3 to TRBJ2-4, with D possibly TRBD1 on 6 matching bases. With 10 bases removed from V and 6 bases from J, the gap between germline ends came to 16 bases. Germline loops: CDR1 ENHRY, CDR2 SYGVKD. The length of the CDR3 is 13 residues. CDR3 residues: CATLGQPPNIQYF. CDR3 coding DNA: TGTGCCACCCTTGGACAGCCACCAAACATTCAGTACTTC.

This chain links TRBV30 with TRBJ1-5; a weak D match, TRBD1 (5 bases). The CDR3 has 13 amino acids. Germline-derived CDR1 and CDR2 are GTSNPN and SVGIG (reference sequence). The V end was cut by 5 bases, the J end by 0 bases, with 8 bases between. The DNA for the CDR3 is TGTGCCTGGGGGGGAGGTAGCAATCAGCCCCAGCATTTT. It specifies CAWGGGSNQPQHF.

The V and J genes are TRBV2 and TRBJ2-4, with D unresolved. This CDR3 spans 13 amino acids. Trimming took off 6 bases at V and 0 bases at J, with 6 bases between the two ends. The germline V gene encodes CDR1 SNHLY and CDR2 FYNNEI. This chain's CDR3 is CASSVSAKNIQYF. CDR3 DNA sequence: TGTGCCAGCAGCGTGTCAGCCAAAAACATTCAGTACTTC. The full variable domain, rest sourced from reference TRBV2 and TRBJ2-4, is EPEVTQTPSHQVTQMGQEVILRCVPISNHLYFYWYRQILGQKVEFLVSFYNNEISEKSEIFDDQFSVERPDGSNFTLKIRSTKLEDSAMYFCASSVSAKNIQYFGAGTRLSVL.

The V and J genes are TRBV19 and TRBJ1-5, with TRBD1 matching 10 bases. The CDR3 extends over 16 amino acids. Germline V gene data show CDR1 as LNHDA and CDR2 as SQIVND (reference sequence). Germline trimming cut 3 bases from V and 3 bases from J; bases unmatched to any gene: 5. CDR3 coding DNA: TGTGCCAGTAGTATGAGGGACAGGGGTTACAATCAGCCCCAGCATTTT. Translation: CASSMRDRGYNQPQHF.

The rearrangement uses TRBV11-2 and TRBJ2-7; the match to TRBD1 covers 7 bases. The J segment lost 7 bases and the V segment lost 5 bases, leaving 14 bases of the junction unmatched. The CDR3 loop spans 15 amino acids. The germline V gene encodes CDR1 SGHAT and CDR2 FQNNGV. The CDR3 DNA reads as TGTGCCAGCAGCCAACTGACCGGGACAGTTGGGGAGCAGTACTTC. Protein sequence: CASSQLTGTVGEQYF. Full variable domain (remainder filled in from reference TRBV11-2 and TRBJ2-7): EAGVAQSPRYKIIEKRQSVAFWCNPISGHATLYWYQQILGQGPKLLIQFQNNGVVDDSQLPKDRFSAERLKGVDSTLKIQPAKLEDSAVYLCASSQLTGTVGEQYFGPGTRLTVT.

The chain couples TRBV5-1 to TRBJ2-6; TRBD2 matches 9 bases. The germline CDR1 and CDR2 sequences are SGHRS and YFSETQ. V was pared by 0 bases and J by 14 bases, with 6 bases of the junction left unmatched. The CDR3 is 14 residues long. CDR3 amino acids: CASSLAAGGSFLTF. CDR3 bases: TGCGCCAGCAGCTTGGCAGCGGGGGGATCTTTCCTGACTTTC.

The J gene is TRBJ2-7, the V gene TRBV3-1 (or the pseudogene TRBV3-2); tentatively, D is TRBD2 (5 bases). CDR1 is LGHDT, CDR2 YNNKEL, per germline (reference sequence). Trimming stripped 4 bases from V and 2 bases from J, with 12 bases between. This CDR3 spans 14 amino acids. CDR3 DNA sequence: TGTGCCAGCAGCCCGCTAGCAACCCCCTACGAGCAGTACTTC. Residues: CASSPLATPYEQYF.

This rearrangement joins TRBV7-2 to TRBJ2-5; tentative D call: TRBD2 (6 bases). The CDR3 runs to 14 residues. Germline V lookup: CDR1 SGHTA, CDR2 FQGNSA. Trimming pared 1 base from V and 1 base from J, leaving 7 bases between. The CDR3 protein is CASSLERVQETQYF. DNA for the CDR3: TGTGCCAGCAGCTTAGAGCGGGTCCAAGAGACCCAGTACTTC.

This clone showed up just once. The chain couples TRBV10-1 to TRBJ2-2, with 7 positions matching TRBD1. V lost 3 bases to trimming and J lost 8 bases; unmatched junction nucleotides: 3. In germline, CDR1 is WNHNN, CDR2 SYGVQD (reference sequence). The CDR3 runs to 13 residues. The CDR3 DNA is TGCGCCAGCAGTGAACAGGGGACAGGGGAGCTGTTTTTT. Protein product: CASSEQGTGELFF.

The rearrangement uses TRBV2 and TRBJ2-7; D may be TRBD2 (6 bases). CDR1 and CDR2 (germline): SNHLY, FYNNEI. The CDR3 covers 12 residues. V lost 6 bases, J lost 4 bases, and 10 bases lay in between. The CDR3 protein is CASRRGAYEQYF. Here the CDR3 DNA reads TGTGCCAGCAGGCGCGGGGCTTACGAGCAGTACTTC.

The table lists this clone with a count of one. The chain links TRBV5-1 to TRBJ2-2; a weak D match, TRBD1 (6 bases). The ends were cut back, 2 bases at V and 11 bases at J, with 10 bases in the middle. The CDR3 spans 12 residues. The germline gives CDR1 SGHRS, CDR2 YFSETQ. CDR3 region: CASSLLDSELFF. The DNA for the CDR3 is TGCGCCAGCAGCTTACTGGACAGCGAGCTGTTTTTT.

For the CDR3, the DNA is TGTGCCAGTAGTATCATGGGGAGATTGTATAGCAATCAGCCCCAGCATTTT. Amino acids: CASSIMGRLYSNQPQHF. The chain uses TRBV19 and TRBJ1-5, with D unclear. V was pared by 3 bases and J by 0 bases, with 15 bases between. From germline, CDR1 is LNHDA and CDR2 SQIVND (reference sequence). This CDR3 comprises 17 residues.

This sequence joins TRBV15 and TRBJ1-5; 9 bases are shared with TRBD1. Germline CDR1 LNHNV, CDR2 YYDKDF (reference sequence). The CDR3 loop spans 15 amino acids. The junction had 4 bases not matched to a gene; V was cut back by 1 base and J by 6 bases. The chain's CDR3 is CATSRGQGVSQPQHF. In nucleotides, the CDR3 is TGTGCCACCAGCAGAGGACAGGGGGTAAGTCAGCCCCAGCATTTT. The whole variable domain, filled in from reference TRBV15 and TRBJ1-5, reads DAMVIQNPRYQVTQFGKPVTLSCSQTLNHNVMYWYQQKSSQAPKLLFHYYDKDFNNEADTPDNFQSRRPNTSFCFLDIRSPGLGDTAMYLCATSRGQGVSQPQHFGDGTRLSIL.

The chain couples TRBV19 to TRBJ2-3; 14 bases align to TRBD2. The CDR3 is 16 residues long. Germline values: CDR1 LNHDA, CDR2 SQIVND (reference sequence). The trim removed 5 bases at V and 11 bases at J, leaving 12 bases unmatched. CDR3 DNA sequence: TGTGCCAGTAGTCCCCTGACTAGCGGGGGGGCGATGGGGCAGTATTTT. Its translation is CASSPLTSGGAMGQYF.

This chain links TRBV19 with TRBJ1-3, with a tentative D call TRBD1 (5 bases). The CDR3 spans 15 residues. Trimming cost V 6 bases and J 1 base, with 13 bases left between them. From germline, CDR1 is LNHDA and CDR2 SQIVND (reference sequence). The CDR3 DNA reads TGTGCCAGTAGCACCATGAGGACATCTGGAAACACCATATATTTT. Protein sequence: CASSTMRTSGNTIYF.